The 20 T cell receptor beta chains below all came from one sample that was sequenced in a study of regulatory T cells in long-lasting Graves disease. Construction of TCR beta libraries relied on iRepertoire HTBI primers and on Arm-PCR targeting CDR3 regions. TCRdb redid the calling of the multiplex PCR reads with MiXCR, one entry per CDR3 protein. This sample yields 300,000 to 500,000 distinct CDR3 sequences, of which roughly 20% are seen a single time; 20% belongs to the top ten. Documented time point: persistent/refractory GD, antithyroid drugs over 5 years with positive TRAb. TCR sequences were obtained from RNA taken from PBMCs. Sample: peripheral blood mononuclear cells (PBMCs), taken when the disease was refractory, from a patient treated with antithyroid drugs. The receptors derive from a female donor with Graves disease.

This clonotype showed up many times. This rearrangement joins TRBV7-2 to TRBJ2-7, with D perhaps given as TRBD1 or TRBD2 (5 bases each). Trimming stripped 4 bases from V and 0 bases from J, with 16 bases between. There are 16 residues in the CDR3. Germline loops: CDR1 SGHTA, CDR2 FQGNSA. The CDR3 loop reads CASSSTGTVDSYEQYF. The CDR3 nucleotides are TGTGCCAGCAGCTCGACCGGGACGGTCGACTCCTACGAGCAGTACTTC. The whole variable domain, filled in from reference TRBV7-2 and TRBJ2-7, reads GAGVSQSPSNKVTEKGKDVELRCDPISGHTALYWYRQSLGQGLEFLIYFQGNSAPDKSGLPSDRFSAERTGGSVSTLTIQRTQQEDSAVYLCASSSTGTVDSYEQYFGPGTRLTVT.

The rearrangement joins TRBV20-1 to TRBJ1-5, with D unresolved. The CDR3 is 18 residues long. Per germline, CDR1 DFQATT and CDR2 SNEGSKA (reference sequence). The V and J ends lost 0 bases and 4 bases respectively, with 22 bases between them. Here the CDR3 DNA reads TGCAGTGCTAGAGATCGGTATTCACAAGGACCTGTGAATCAGCCCCAGCATTTT. It yields the protein CSARDRYSQGPVNQPQHF.

This clonotype occurred a few times. The chain uses TRBV18 and TRBJ2-5; D call uncertain. Germline CDR1 is KGHSH and CDR2 is LQKENI. Trimming left V 2 bases short and J 3 bases short, with 10 bases between. The CDR3 is 14 residues long. This CDR3 is CASSPARSKETQYF. In nucleotides, the CDR3 is TGTGCCAGCTCACCAGCGCGAAGTAAAGAGACCCAGTACTTC.

This clonotype came up a few times. The chain carries TRBV6-1 and TRBJ2-7, with D perhaps matching TRBD2 (7 bases). V lost 6 bases to trimming and J lost 0 bases, with 24 bases between them. Germline lookup yields CDR1 MNHNS and CDR2 SASEGT. This CDR3 contains 18 residues. DNA for the CDR3: TGTGCCAGCAGCCAGGGGCTAGCGGATAAACGAAGCTCCTACGAGCAGTACTTC. It translates to CASSQGLADKRSSYEQYF.

This clonotype was found a few times. The chain links TRBV28 to TRBJ2-5, with D perhaps TRBD1 (6 bases). The CDR3 loop spans 14 amino acids. Looked up from germline, CDR1 is MDHEN and CDR2 is SYDVKM. The ends were cut back, 7 bases at V and 5 bases at J, with 17 bases in the middle. The CDR3 coding sequence is TGTGCCAGCACCACAGGGTCCCCGGCGGAGACCCAGTACTTC. This gives the protein CASTTGSPAETQYF.

This clonotype was recorded many times. The chain is built from TRBV28 and TRBJ1-5; D is uncertain. Germline lookup yields CDR1 MDHEN and CDR2 SYDVKM. Trimming took off 5 bases at V and 7 bases at J, with 9 bases between the two ends. The CDR3 loop spans 12 amino acids. The CDR3: CASSLGLQPQHF. The CDR3 DNA reads TGTGCCAGCAGTCTGGGCCTCCAGCCCCAGCATTTT.

This clonotype has a handful of counts. The chain joins TRBV7-2 to TRBJ2-7, with D unresolved. Germline CDR1 is SGHTA and CDR2 is FQGNSA. Trimming took off 6 bases at V and 2 bases at J, with 11 bases between the two ends. CDR3 length: 13 residues. CDR3 amino acids: CASRESPAYEQYF. The CDR3, as DNA: TGTGCCAGCAGAGAGTCCCCAGCCTACGAGCAGTACTTC.

V gene TRBV20-1 combines with J gene TRBJ2-2, with D uncertain. Germline V gene sequence: CDR1 DFQATT, CDR2 SNEGSKA (reference sequence). The CDR3 runs to 13 residues. Trimming took off 2 bases at V and 4 bases at J, with 8 bases between the two ends. The CDR3 loop reads CSARRIFTGELFF. CDR3 nucleotide sequence: TGCAGTGCTAGACGGATTTTCACCGGGGAGCTGTTTTTT.

This clonotype was seen more than once but under ten times. The chain is built from TRBV29-1 and TRBJ2-7; D is possibly TRBD1 or TRBD2 (5 bases each). Germline V gives CDR1 SQVTM, CDR2 ANQGSEA. V was pared by 1 base and J by 4 bases, with 17 bases between. CDR3 length equals 15 residues. In DNA, the CDR3 is TGCAGCGTTGAAGGTCTAGAGGGGATACAGTACGAGCAGTACTTC. Its translation is CSVEGLEGIQYEQYF.

This clonotype was detected a few times. This chain links TRBV5-1 with TRBJ2-5; 8 bases map to TRBD1. Germline V CDR1 and CDR2: SGHRS, YFSETQ. After removal of 3 bases from V and 2 bases from J, the junction contained 0 bases not matched to a gene. The CDR3 runs to 13 residues. The CDR3 nucleotides are TGCGCCAGCAGCTGGGACAGGCAAGAGACCCAGTACTTC. It is translated as CASSWDRQETQYF.

This chain joins TRBV20-1 and TRBJ2-5; a possible D gene is TRBD2 (5 bases). V shed 3 bases and J shed 4 bases, with 15 bases lying between them. The CDR3 covers 14 residues. Looked up from germline, CDR1 is DFQATT and CDR2 is SNEGSKA (reference sequence). The DNA for the CDR3 is TGCAGTGCTAGGATTCACGGAAGCGGAGAGACCCAGTACTTC. Its translation: CSARIHGSGETQYF.

Concerning this clonotype itself: A much larger clone is a single base away; this may be a read error. The chain couples TRBV28 to TRBJ2-5; possible D gene TRBD2, 6 bases. CDR3 length equals 12 residues. V shed 10 bases and J shed 9 bases, with 18 bases lying between them. CDR1 MDHEN and CDR2 SYDVKM come from the germline V gene. CDR3 sequence reads: CATTGPGEAQYF. The CDR3 DNA sequence: TGTGCCACGACGGGGCCTGGGGAGGCCCAGTACTTC.

J is TRBJ2-5 and V is TRBV7-3, with D perhaps TRBD2 (5 bases). Matching the DNA end better, TRBJ2-1 makes the J call doubtful. The germline V gene has CDR1 SGHTA and CDR2 FQGTGA. The CDR3 covers 15 residues. CDR3 nucleotides: TGTGCCAGCAGCTTTGTGGGAGCAGGAGTTGATGAGCAGTTCTTC. Encoded protein: CASSFVGAGVDEQFF.

This clonotype was detected ten times or more. This chain connects TRBV7-2 to TRBJ2-7; TRBD2 matches 10 bases. CDR1 is SGHTA and CDR2 is FQGNSA in the germline V gene. After removal of 5 bases from V and 4 bases from J, the junction contained 17 bases not matched to a gene. CDR3 size: 18 residues. As DNA, the CDR3 is TGTGCCAGCAGCCCGCGGGGGAGCGGGAGGGCCCTTTGGTACGAGCAGTACTTC. It yields the protein CASSPRGSGRALWYEQYF.

This clonotype was recorded a few times. The rearrangement uses TRBV12-3 or TRBV12-4 and TRBJ2-1; 7 positions match TRBD2. Trimming took 3 bases from V and 9 from J; bases not matched to a gene: 11. The CDR3 sequence is 15 residues long. The CDR3, as DNA: TGTGCCAGCAGTTTCCGGGACTTTCCGGGGGGTGAGCAGTTCTTC. Translation: CASSFRDFPGGEQFF.

V and J are TRBV18 and TRBJ2-2; D is unresolved. V was shortened by 4 bases and J by 3 bases, with 12 bases between the two germline ends. The CDR3 extends over 15 amino acids. The germline CDR1 and CDR2 sequences are KGHSH and LQKENI. CDR3 sequence reads: CASSRFRTDTGELFF. The CDR3 DNA follows: TGTGCCAGCTCACGATTTCGGACCGACACCGGGGAGCTGTTTTTT.

The chain combines TRBV7-9 with TRBJ2-2; TRBD2 might be the D (5 bases). The germline CDR1 and CDR2 sequences are SEHNR and FQNEAQ (reference sequence). The V gene lost 5 bases and the J gene lost 5 bases, with 9 bases spanning the gap. The CDR3 covers 13 residues. The CDR3 DNA reads TGTGCCAGCAGCCTATGGGAGACCGGGGAGCTGTTTTTT. Amino acid sequence: CASSLWETGELFF.

This clonotype was recorded many times. V usage is TRBV12-3 or TRBV12-4 and J usage is TRBJ1-2; D remains unclear. CDR3 length: 17 amino acids. Trimming shortened V by 1 base and J by 5 bases, and 20 bases separated the two germline ends. The CDR3 reads CASSLVVGGSRSYGYTF. The CDR3 coding sequence is TGTGCCAGCAGTTTAGTGGTTGGAGGCAGCCGATCTTATGGCTACACCTTC.

This clonotype has more than one count but fewer than ten. The CDR3 nucleotides read TGTGCCAGTAGCGCGGCAACAGGAAGGGCGACTGAAGCTTTCTTT. Its protein is CASSAATGRATEAFF. The chain couples TRBV19 to TRBJ1-1, with TRBD1 as a possible D gene (5 bases). This CDR3 has 15 amino acids. Germline lookup yields CDR1 LNHDA and CDR2 SQIVND (reference sequence). The V gene lost 6 bases and the J gene lost 5 bases, with 19 bases spanning the gap.

This clonotype occurred many times. This chain connects TRBV4-1 to TRBJ1-2; tentatively, D is TRBD1 (5 bases). Germline V gene lookup returns CDR1 MGHRA and CDR2 YSYEKL. V lost 2 bases to trimming and J lost 7 bases, with 17 bases between them. CDR3 length equals 15 residues. The DNA of the CDR3 is TGCGCCAGCAGCCAAACCAACACAGGTCTGGGTGGCTACACCTTC. This encodes CASSQTNTGLGGYTF.